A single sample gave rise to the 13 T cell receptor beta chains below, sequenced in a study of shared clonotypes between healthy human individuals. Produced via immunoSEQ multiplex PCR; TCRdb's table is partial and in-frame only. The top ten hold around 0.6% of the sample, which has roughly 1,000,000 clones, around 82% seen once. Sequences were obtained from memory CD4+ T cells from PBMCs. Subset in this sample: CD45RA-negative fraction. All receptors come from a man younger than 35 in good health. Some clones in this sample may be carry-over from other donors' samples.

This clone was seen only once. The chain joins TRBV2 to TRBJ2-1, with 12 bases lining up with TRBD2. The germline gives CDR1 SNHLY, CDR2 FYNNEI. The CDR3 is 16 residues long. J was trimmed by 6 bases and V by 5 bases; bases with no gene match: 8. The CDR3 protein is CASSILAGGRRNEQFF. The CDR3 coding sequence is TGTGCCAGCAGTATTCTAGCGGGAGGGAGGCGCAATGAGCAGTTCTTC.

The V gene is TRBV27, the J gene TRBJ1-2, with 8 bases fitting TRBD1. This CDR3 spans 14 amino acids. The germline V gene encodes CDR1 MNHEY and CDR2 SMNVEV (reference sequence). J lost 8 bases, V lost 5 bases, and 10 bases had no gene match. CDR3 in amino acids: CASSNQGADMGYTF. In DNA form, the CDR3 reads TGTGCCAGCAGTAACCAGGGGGCGGATATGGGCTACACCTTC.

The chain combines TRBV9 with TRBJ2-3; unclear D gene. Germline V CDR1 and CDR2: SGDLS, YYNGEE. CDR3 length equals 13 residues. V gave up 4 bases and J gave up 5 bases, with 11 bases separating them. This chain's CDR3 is CASSNAWGDTQYF. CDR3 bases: TGTGCCAGCAGCAACGCGTGGGGAGATACGCAGTATTTT.

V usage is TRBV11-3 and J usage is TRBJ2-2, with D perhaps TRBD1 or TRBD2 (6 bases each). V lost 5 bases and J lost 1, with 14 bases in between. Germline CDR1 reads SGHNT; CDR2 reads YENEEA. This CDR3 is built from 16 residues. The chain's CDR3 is CASSLNGGLNTGELFF. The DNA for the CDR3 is TGTGCCAGCAGCCTCAACGGGGGCTTGAACACCGGGGAGCTGTTTTTT.

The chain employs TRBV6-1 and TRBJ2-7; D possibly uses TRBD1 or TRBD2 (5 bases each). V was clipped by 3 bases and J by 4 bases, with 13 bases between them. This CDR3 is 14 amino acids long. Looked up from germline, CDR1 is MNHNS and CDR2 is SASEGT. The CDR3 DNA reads TGTGCCAGCAGTGAGGGACGGTACCTTTACGAGCAGTACTTC. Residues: CASSEGRYLYEQYF.

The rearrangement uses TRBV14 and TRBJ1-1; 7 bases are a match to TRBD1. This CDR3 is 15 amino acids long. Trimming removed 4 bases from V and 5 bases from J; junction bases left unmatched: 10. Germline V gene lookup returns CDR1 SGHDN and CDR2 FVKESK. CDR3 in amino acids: CASSRDRVAGTEAFF. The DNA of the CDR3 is TGTGCCAGCAGCCGCGACAGGGTGGCTGGGACTGAAGCTTTCTTT.

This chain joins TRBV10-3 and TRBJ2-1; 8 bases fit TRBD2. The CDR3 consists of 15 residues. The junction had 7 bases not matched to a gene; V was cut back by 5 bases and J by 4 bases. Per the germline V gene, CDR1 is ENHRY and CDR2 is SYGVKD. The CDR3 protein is CAISQTSEIYNEQFF. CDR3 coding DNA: TGTGCCATCAGTCAGACTAGCGAGATATACAATGAGCAGTTCTTC.

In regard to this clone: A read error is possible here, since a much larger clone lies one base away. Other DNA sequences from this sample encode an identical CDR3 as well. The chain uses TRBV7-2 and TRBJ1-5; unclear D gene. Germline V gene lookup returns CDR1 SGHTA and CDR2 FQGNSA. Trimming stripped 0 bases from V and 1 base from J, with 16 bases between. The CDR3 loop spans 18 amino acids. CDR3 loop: CASSLARMEGPSNQPQHF. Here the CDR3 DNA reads TGTGCCAGCAGCTTAGCGCGGATGGAGGGTCCAAGCAATCAGCCCCAGCATTTT.

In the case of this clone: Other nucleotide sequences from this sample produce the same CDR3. The CDR3 bases are TGCGCCAGCAGCTCGACAGGGGGAACCTACGAGCAGTACTTC. Translation gives CASSSTGGTYEQYF. The chain combines TRBV5-1 with TRBJ2-7; TRBD1 matches at 9 bases. The CDR3 runs to 14 residues. Germline loops: CDR1 SGHRS, CDR2 YFSETQ. V lost 3 bases and J lost 2; bases outside the gene matches: 3.

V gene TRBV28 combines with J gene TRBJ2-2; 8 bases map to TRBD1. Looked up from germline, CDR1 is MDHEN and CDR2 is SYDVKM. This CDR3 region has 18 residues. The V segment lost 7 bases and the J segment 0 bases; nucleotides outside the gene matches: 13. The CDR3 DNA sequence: TGTGCCAGCAATAACAACTCCAGGGGGCCACCGAACACCGGGGAGCTGTTTTTT. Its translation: CASNNNSRGPPNTGELFF.

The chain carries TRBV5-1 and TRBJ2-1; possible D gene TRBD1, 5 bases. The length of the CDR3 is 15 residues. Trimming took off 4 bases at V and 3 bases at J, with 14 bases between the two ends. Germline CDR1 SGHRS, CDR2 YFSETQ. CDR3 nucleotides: TGCGCCAGCAGCGTTCCCAGGGCCCTCTACAATGAGCAGTTCTTC. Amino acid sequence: CASSVPRALYNEQFF. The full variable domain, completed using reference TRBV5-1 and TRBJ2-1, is KAGVTQTPRYLIKTRGQQVTLSCSPISGHRSVSWYQQTPGQGLQFLFEYFSETQRNKGNFPGRFSGRQFSNSRSEMNVSTLELGDSALYLCASSVPRALYNEQFFGPGTRLTVL.

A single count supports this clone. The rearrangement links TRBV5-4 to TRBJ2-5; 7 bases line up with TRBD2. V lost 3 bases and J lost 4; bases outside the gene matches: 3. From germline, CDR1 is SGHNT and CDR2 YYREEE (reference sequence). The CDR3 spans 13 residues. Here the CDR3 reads CASSSSGSETQYF. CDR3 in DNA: TGTGCCAGCAGCTCTAGCGGATCAGAGACCCAGTACTTC.

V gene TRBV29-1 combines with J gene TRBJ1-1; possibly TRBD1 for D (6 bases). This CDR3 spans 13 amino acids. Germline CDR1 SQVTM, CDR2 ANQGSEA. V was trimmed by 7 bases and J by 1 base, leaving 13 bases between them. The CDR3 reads CSAIRQANTEAFF. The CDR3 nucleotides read TGCAGCGCTATCAGACAGGCGAACACTGAAGCTTTCTTT.